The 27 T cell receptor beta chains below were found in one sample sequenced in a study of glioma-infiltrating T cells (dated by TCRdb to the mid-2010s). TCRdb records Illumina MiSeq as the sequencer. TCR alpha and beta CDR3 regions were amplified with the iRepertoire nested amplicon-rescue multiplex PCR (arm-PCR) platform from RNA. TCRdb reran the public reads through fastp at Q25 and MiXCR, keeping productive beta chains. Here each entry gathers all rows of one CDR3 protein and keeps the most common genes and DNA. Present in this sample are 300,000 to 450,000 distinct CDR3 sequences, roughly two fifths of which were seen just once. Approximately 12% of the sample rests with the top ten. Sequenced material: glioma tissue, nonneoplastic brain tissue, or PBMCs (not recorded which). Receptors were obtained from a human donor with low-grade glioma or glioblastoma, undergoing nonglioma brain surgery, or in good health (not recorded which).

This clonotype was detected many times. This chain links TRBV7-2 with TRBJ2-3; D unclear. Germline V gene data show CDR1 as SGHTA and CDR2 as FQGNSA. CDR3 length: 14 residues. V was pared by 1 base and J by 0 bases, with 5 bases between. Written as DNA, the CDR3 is TGTGCCAGCAGCTTAGGAGTTAGCACAGATACGCAGTATTTT. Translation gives CASSLGVSTDTQYF.

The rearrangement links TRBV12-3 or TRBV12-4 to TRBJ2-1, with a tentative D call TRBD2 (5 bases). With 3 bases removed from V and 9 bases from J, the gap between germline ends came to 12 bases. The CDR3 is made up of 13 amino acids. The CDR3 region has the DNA TGTGCCAGCAGTTTCCCGGGGTTGGCTGAGCAGTTCTTC. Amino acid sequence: CASSFPGLAEQFF.

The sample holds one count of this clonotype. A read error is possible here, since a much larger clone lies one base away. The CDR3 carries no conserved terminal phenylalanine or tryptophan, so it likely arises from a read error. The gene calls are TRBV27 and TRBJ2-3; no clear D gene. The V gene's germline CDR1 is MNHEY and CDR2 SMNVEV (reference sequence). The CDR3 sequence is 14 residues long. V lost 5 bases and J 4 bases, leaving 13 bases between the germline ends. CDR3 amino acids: CASSPRQRSDTQYS. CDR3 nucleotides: TGTGCCAGCAGTCCGAGACAAAGGTCAGATACGCAGTATTCT.

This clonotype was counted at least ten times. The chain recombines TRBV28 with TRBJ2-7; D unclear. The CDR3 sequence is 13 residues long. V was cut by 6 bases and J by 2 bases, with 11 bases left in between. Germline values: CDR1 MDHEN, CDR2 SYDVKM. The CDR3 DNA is TGTGCCAGCAGCCCGGTAATGCCCTACGAGCAGTACTTC. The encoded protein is CASSPVMPYEQYF.

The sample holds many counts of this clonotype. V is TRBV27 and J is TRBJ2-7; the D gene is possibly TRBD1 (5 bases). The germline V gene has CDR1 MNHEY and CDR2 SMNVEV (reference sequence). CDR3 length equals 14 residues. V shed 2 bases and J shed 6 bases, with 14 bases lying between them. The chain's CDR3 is CASSLPLQGSEQYF. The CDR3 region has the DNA TGTGCCAGCAGTTTACCTCTGCAGGGTAGCGAGCAGTACTTC.

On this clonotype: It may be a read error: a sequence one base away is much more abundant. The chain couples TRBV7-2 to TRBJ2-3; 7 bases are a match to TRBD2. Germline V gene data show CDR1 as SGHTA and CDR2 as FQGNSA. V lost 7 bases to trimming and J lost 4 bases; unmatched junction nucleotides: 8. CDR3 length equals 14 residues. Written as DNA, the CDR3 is TGTGCCAGCAACTTGGGGAGGGGCCCAGATACGCAGTATTTT. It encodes CASNLGRGPDTQYF. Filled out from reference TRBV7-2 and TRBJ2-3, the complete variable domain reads GAGVSQSPSNKVTEKGKDVELRCDPISGHTALYWYRQSLGQGLEFLIYFQGNSAPDKSGLPSDRFSAERTGGSVSTLTIQRTQQEDSAVYLCASNLGRGPDTQYFGPGTRLTVL.

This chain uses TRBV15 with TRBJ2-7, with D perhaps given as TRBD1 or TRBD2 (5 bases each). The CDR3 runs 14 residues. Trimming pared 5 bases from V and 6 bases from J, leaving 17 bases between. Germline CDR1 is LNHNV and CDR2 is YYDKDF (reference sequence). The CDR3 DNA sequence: TGTGCCACCAGCCCCCCGGGGCAGGGCATCGAGCAGTACTTC. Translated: CATSPPGQGIEQYF.

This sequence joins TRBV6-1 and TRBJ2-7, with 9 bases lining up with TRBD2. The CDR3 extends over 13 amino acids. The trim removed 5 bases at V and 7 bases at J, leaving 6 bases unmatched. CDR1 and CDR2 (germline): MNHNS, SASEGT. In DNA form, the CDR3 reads TGTGCCAGCAGTAAGACTAGCGGAATTGAGCAGTACTTC. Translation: CASSKTSGIEQYF.

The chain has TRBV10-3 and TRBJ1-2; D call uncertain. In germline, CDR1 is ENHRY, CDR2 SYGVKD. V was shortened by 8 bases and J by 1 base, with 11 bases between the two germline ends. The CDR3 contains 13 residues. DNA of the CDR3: TGTGCCATCGGGTGGTCTCTTAACTATGGCTACACCTTC. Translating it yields CAIGWSLNYGYTF.

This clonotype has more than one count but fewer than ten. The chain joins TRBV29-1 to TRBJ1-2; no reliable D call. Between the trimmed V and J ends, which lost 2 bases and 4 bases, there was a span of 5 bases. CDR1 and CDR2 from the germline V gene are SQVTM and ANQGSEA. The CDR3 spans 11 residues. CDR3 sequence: CSVERPYGYTF. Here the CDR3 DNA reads TGCAGCGTTGAAAGGCCCTATGGCTACACCTTC.

Here the CDR3 reads CSARTGDHYEQYF. Written as DNA, the CDR3 is TGCAGTGCTAGGACAGGGGACCACTACGAGCAGTACTTC. V usage is TRBV20-1 and J usage is TRBJ2-7; 8 bases agree with TRBD1. Germline CDR1 reads DFQATT; CDR2 reads SNEGSKA (reference sequence). This CDR3 spans 13 amino acids. Unmatched junction bases numbered 4, after V lost 3 bases and J lost 3 bases.

CDR3 sequence reads: CASSQGTDGANVLTF. The CDR3 bases are TGCGCCAGCAGCCAAGGGACAGATGGGGCCAACGTCCTGACTTTC. The rearrangement uses TRBV4-3 and TRBJ2-6, with D possibly matching TRBD1 (6 bases). With 1 base removed from V and 3 bases from J, the gap between germline ends came to 7 bases. The germline gives CDR1 LGHNA, CDR2 YSLEER. The CDR3 totals 15 residues.

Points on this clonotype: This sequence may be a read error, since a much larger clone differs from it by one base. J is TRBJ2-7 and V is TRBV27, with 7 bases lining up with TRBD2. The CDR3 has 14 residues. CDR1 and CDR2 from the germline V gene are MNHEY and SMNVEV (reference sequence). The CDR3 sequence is CANSLSGASYEQYF. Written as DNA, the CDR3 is TGTGCCAACAGTCTAAGCGGGGCAAGTTACGAGCAGTACTTC.

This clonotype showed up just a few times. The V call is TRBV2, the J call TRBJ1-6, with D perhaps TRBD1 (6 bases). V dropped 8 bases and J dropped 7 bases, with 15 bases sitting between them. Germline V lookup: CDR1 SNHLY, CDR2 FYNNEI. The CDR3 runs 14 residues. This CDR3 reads CASQPGQGNSPLHF. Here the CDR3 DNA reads TGTGCCAGCCAGCCTGGGCAGGGGAATTCACCCCTCCACTTT.

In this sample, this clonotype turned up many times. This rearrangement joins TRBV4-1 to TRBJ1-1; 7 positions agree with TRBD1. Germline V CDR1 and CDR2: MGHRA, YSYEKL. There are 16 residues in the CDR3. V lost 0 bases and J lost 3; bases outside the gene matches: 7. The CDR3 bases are TGCGCCAGCAGCCAAGATACGACAGGGTGGGACACTGAAGCTTTCTTT. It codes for CASSQDTTGWDTEAFF.

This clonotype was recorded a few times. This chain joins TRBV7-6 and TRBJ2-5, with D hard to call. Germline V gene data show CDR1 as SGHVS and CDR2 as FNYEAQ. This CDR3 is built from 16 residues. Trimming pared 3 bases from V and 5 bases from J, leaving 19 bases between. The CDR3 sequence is CASSLEPAIVAETQYF. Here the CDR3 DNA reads TGTGCCAGCAGCTTGGAGCCGGCCATCGTGGCGGAGACCCAGTACTTC.

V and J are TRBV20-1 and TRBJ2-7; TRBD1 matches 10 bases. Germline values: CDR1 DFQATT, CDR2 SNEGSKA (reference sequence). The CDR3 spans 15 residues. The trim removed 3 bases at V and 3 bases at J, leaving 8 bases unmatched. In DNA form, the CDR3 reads TGCAGTGCTAGCCTTCGACAGGGGGCCTTCTACGAGCAGTACTTC. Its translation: CSASLRQGAFYEQYF.

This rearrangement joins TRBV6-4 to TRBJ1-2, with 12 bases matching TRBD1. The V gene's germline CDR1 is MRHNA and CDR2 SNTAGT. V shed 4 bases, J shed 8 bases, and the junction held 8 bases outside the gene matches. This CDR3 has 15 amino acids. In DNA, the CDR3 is TGTGCCAGCAGTGTTCCGGGACAGGGGGCGCGAGGCTACACCTTC. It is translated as CASSVPGQGARGYTF.

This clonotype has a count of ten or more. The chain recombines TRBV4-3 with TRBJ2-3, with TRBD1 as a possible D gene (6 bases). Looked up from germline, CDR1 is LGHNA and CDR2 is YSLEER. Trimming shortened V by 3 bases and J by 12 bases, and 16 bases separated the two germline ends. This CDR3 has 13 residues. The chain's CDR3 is CASSQETGTSQYF. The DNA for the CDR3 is TGCGCCAGCAGCCAGGAGACCGGGACAAGCCAGTATTTT.

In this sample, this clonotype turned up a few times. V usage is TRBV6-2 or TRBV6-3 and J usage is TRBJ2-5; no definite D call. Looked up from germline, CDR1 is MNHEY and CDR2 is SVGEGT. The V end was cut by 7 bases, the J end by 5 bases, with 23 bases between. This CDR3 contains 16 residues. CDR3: CASTDGFTSARETQYF. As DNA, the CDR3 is TGTGCCAGCACCGACGGGTTCACCAGCGCCCGGGAGACCCAGTACTTC.

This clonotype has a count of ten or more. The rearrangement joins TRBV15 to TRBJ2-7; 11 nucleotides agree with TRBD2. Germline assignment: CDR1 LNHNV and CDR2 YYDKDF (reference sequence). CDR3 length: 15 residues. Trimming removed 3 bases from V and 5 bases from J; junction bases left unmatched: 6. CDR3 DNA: TGTGCCACCAGCAGTACTAGCGGGAGAATTCACGAGCAGTACTTC. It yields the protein CATSSTSGRIHEQYF.

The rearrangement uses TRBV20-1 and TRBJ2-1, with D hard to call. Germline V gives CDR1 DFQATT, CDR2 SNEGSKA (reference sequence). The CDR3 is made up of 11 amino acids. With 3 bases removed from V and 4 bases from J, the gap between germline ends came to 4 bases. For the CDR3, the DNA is TGCAGTGCTAGGGGTTACAATGAGCAGTTCTTC. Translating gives CSARGYNEQFF.

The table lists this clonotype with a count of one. CDR3 loop: CASSLGRGSPTDTQYF. In DNA, the CDR3 is TGCGCCAGCAGCTTGGGGAGGGGGAGCCCCACAGATACGCAGTATTTT. The rearrangement links TRBV5-1 to TRBJ2-3; D may match TRBD1 or TRBD2 (6 bases each). Germline V gives CDR1 SGHRS, CDR2 YFSETQ. V was trimmed by 0 bases and J by 2 bases, leaving 13 bases between them. The CDR3 loop spans 16 amino acids.

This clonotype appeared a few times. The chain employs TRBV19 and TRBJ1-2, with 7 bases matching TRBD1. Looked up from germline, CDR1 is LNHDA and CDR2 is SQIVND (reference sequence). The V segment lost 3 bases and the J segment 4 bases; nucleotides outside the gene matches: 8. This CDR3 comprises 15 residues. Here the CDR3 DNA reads TGTGCCAGTAGTATGGCTCCAGGACAGGTCTATGGCTACACCTTC. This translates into CASSMAPGQVYGYTF.

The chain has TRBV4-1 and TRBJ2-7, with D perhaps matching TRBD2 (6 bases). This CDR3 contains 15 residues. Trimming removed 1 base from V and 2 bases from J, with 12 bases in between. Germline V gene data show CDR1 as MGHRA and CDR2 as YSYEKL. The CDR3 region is CASSQGPSAAYEQYF. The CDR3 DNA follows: TGCGCCAGCAGCCAAGGTCCTAGCGCAGCCTACGAGCAGTACTTC.

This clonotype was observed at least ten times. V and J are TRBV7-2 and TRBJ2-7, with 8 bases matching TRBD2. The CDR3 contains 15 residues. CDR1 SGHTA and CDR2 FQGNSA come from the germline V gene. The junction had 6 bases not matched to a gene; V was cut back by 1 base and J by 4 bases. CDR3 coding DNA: TGTGCCAGCAGCTTAGTGCCGGGAGGGCCATACGAGCAGTACTTC. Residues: CASSLVPGGPYEQYF.

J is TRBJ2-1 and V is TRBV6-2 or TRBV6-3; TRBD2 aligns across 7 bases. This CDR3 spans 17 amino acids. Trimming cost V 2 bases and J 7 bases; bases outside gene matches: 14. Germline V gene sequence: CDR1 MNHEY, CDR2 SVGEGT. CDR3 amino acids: CASSYPGLLGVENEQFF. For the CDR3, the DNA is TGTGCCAGCAGTTACCCGGGACTATTGGGAGTCGAGAATGAGCAGTTCTTC.